The 10 T cell receptor beta chains below all came from one sample that was sequenced in a study of blood T cell repertoires in COVID-19. The table came from immunoSEQ multiplex PCR; TCRdb's copy has only in-frame clones and leaves some out. The table includes just over 90,000 clones, around three quarters detected once. Sequencing used peripheral blood. The receptors were gathered from a man in his 70s with acute or convalescent COVID-19.

This chain uses TRBV2 with TRBJ1-1; the D gene is possibly TRBD1 (6 bases). Trimming cost V 6 bases and J 2 bases, with 13 bases left between them. The CDR3 runs 14 residues. Germline loops: CDR1 SNHLY, CDR2 FYNNEI. CDR3 sequence reads: CASSPGTTNTEAFF. The CDR3 DNA reads TGTGCCAGCAGCCCCGGGACAACCAACACTGAAGCTTTCTTT.

This chain connects TRBV6-6 to TRBJ2-7; D is perhaps TRBD1 (5 bases). Per the germline V gene, CDR1 is MNHNY and CDR2 is SVGAGI (reference sequence). The CDR3 contains 14 residues. V was cut by 3 bases and J by 2 bases, with 11 bases left in between. CDR3 sequence: CASSYNQGTYEQYF. CDR3 nucleotides: TGTGCCAGCAGTTATAATCAGGGTACCTACGAGCAGTACTTC.

The rearrangement links TRBV5-1 to TRBJ2-1, with D possibly TRBD2 on 6 matching bases. The CDR3 is 15 residues long. Trimming left V 4 bases short and J 10 bases short, with 21 bases between. Germline CDR1 and CDR2: SGHRS and YFSETQ. The CDR3 sequence: CASSRADGPAGEQFF. The CDR3 DNA reads TGCGCCAGCAGCCGGGCCGACGGACCTGCGGGGGAGCAGTTCTTC.

This clone was counted only a few times. This sequence joins TRBV6-6 and TRBJ1-1; TRBD1 matches 10 bases. CDR1 is MNHNY and CDR2 is SVGAGI in the germline V gene (reference sequence). The CDR3 consists of 16 residues. V lost 0 bases and J lost 3; bases outside the gene matches: 4. The CDR3 region is CASSYSKGTGDTEAFF. DNA of the CDR3: TGTGCCAGCAGTTACTCGAAAGGGACAGGGGACACTGAAGCTTTCTTT.

V is TRBV6-6 and J is TRBJ1-1; no clear D. The V end was cut by 10 bases, the J end by 5 bases, with 14 bases between. Germline-derived CDR1 and CDR2 are MNHNY and SVGAGI (reference sequence). The CDR3 loop spans 12 amino acids. CDR3 loop: CATHAGRTEAFF. The CDR3 DNA sequence: TGTGCCACCCACGCGGGTCGGACTGAAGCTTTCTTT.

The chain employs TRBV7-9 and TRBJ2-2, with D possibly TRBD1 on 6 matching bases. CDR1 and CDR2 (germline): SEHNR, FQNEAQ (reference sequence). The CDR3 runs to 16 residues. Trimming pared 4 bases from V and 6 bases from J, leaving 18 bases between. Here the CDR3 reads CASSYLGQYRPGELFF. CDR3 DNA sequence: TGTGCCAGCAGCTACTTAGGACAGTACCGACCCGGGGAGCTGTTTTTT.

The rearrangement uses TRBV30 and TRBJ1-1; maybe TRBD1 (5 bases). Per the germline V gene, CDR1 is GTSNPN and CDR2 is SVGIG (reference sequence). The CDR3 sequence is 13 residues long. V lost 0 bases, J lost 4 bases, and 9 bases lay in between. The CDR3 sequence is CAWSVAGGTEAFF. The CDR3 coding sequence is TGTGCCTGGAGTGTAGCGGGGGGCACTGAAGCTTTCTTT. Complete variable domain (other parts from reference TRBV30 and TRBJ1-1): SQTIHQWPATLVQPVGSPLSLECTVEGTSNPNLYWYRQAAGRGLQLLFYSVGIGQISSEVPQNLSASRPQDRQFILSSKKLLLSDSGFYLCAWSVAGGTEAFFGQGTRLTVV.

This clone was counted only a few times. The chain is built from TRBV7-3 and TRBJ2-2; maybe TRBD1 (5 bases). V gave up 8 bases and J gave up 2 bases, with 12 bases separating them. CDR1 SGHTA and CDR2 FQGTGA come from the germline V gene. The CDR3 loop spans 14 amino acids. This CDR3 is CASRVGVNTGELFF. The CDR3 nucleotides read TGTGCCAGCCGAGTAGGGGTAAACACCGGGGAGCTGTTTTTT.

J is TRBJ2-1 and V is TRBV11-2; unclear D gene. Between the trimmed V and J ends, which lost 4 bases and 6 bases, there was a span of 7 bases. The germline CDR1 and CDR2 sequences are SGHAT and FQNNGV. The CDR3 is 12 residues long. The CDR3 reads CASSYSVNEQFF. CDR3 DNA sequence: TGTGCCAGCAGCTACTCCGTCAATGAGCAGTTCTTC.

The V gene is TRBV2, the J gene TRBJ1-1, with a tentative D call TRBD1 (5 bases). The germline gives CDR1 SNHLY, CDR2 FYNNEI. The V and J ends lost 8 bases and 7 bases respectively, with 11 bases between them. This CDR3 contains 11 residues. The CDR3 coding sequence is TGTGCCAGCGGTAGGAGGGGTGAAGCTTTCTTT. Its translation: CASGRRGEAFF. The full variable domain, in which reference TRBV2 and TRBJ1-1 provide the parts outside the CDR3, is EPEVTQTPSHQVTQMGQEVILRCVPISNHLYFYWYRQILGQKVEFLVSFYNNEISEKSEIFDDQFSVERPDGSNFTLKIRSTKLEDSAMYFCASGRRGEAFFGQGTRLTVV.